The 2 T cell receptor beta chains in this list originate from one sample, sequenced in a study of identical twins. TCRdb itself ran the 5' RACE reads through MiXCR, one entry per CDR3 protein. The table has fewer than 350,000 distinct CDR3 sequences, 8% to 9% seen once. The same data also went into a second study, on yellow fever vaccine responses in identical twins.

The sample was memory (CD45RO+) T cells sorted from blood. These receptors were taken from a woman aged 18-35 years in good health.

This clonotype was seen only a few times. The J gene is TRBJ1-6, the V gene TRBV9, with 7 positions matching TRBD1. This CDR3 region has 14 residues. Germline assignment: CDR1 SGDLS and CDR2 YYNGEE. The V and J ends lost 0 bases and 8 bases, in that order; junction bases with no gene match: 2. CDR3 bases: TGTGCCAGCAGCGTAGGACAGGGTGATTCACCCCTCCACTTT. Its translation is CASSVGQGDSPLHF.

The V call is TRBV11-1, the J call TRBJ2-1; 11 bases are shared with TRBD2. J gave up 5 bases and V 1 base, and 13 bases lay outside the gene matches. Looked up from germline, CDR1 is SGHAT and CDR2 is FQDESV (reference sequence). This CDR3 is built from 19 residues. The CDR3 is CASSLGGGVTSGMNNEQFF. The CDR3 nucleotides read TGTGCCAGCAGCTTAGGAGGGGGGGTGACTAGCGGGATGAACAATGAGCAGTTCTTC.